A selection of T cell receptor beta chains follows, all from one sample in a study of Graves' ophthalmopathy and Graves' hyperthyroidism. MiXCR was run by TCRdb on the multiplex PCR reads, yielding one entry per CDR3 protein. The sample carries approximately 700,000 distinct CDR3 sequences, 35% to 50% recorded once. The source material was peripheral blood. These TCRs come from an adult man with Graves' ophthalmopathy. The CDR3 runs from the conserved cysteine through the conserved F or W. Each record gives: V gene, J gene, D gene, clone size, CDR3 DNA, CDR3 protein. The D gene is left open where the match is weak. Size values are once, few and many counts, or a class for expanded clones, and some rows have none.

TRBV29-1	TRBJ1-2	-	many	TGCAGCTCCAAGGACGGTTCTAACTATGGCTACACCTTC	CSSKDGSNYGYTF
TRBV20-1	TRBJ1-4	TRBD1	many	TGCAGTGCTAGCCAGGGGGGAACTAATGAAAAACTGTTTTTT	CSASQGGTNEKLFF
TRBV19	TRBJ1-6	TRBD1	few	TGTGCCAGTAGACACCCGGACAGGTATAATTCACCCCTCCACTTT	CASRHPDRYNSPLHF
TRBV19	TRBJ1-5	TRBD1	-	TGTGCCAGTAGTAGGGGGACAGGGGGCCCTAGCAATCAGCCCCAGCATTTT	CASSRGTGGPSNQPQHF
TRBV11-1	TRBJ2-7	-	few	TGTGCCAGCAGCGCCGGGGGCTGGTACGAGCAGTACTTC	CASSAGGWYEQYF
TRBV15	TRBJ1-2	TRBD1	-	TGTGCCACCAGCAACCTAGACAGGGTTGGAGGCTACACCTTC	CATSNLDRVGGYTF
TRBV20-1	TRBJ1-1	-	-	TGCAGTGCTAGAGGTGCCAGGGCTGAACCTGAAGCTTTCTTT	CSARGARAEPEAFF
TRBV29-1	TRBJ2-7	TRBD1	many	TGCAGCGTTGCAAAGGACAGGAGGGAGCAGTACTTC	CSVAKDRREQYF
TRBV4-3	TRBJ1-5	-	-	TGCGCCAGCAGCCATCAGGGAGAGGGTCCAAATCAGCCCCAGCATTTT	CASSHQGEGPNQPQHF
TRBV12-3/TRBV12-4	TRBJ2-5	-	-	TGTGCCAGCAGTTTAGTTGGAGGCCGGGAGATGGAGACCCAGTACTTC	CASSLVGGREMETQYF
TRBV29-1	TRBJ1-4	-	-	TGCAGCGTTGAAGAACCGACACGACGGGCCGGGGATGAAAAACTGTTTTTT	CSVEEPTRRAGDEKLFF
TRBV5-1	TRBJ2-5	-	few	TGCGCCAGCAGCTACGGGACGGGGTTGCCTCAAGAGACCCAGTACTTC	CASSYGTGLPQETQYF
TRBV15	TRBJ2-5	-	-	TGTGCCACCAGCAGAGATGGAGGATCCCAGCCCCAGTACTTC	CATSRDGGSQPQYF
TRBV2	TRBJ1-1	-	few	TGTGCCAGCAGGCCGGGACGCCGTGACACTGAAGCTTTCTTT	CASRPGRRDTEAFF
TRBV25-1	TRBJ2-7	-	-	TGTGCCAGCAAGGGCGCTAACTCCTACGAGCAGTACTTC	CASKGANSYEQYF
TRBV2	TRBJ2-5	-	-	TGTGCCAGCAGTCGACAGGATATGGAGACCCAGTACTTC	CASSRQDMETQYF
TRBV25-1	TRBJ1-2	-	-	TGTGCCAGCAGTGCCGGGCGACAGCGGGGCTACACCTTC	CASSAGRQRGYTF
TRBV10-3	TRBJ1-1	-	many	TGTGCCAGCGTCTTCTCGGAGAACACTGAAGCTTTCTTT	CASVFSENTEAFF
TRBV20-1	TRBJ2-7	TRBD1	-	TGCAGTGCTAGTGGGGACAGATTCTACGAGCAGTACTTC	CSASGDRFYEQYF
TRBV28	TRBJ2-7	-	-	TGTGCCAGCAGTTTACGGGGATCGGGGGAGCAGTACTTC	CASSLRGSGEQYF
TRBV5-4	TRBJ1-2	TRBD1	few	TGTGCCAGCAGCCGAACCACCGGTACAGGGGATGGCTACACCTTC	CASSRTTGTGDGYTF
TRBV4-3	TRBJ1-6	TRBD1	-	TGCGCCAGCAGCCAAGATGGGACAGGGAATTCACCCCTCCACTTT	CASSQDGTGNSPLHF
TRBV29-1	TRBJ2-7	-	-	TGCAGCGTTGAAGAAGGGGTCGGTTACGAGCAGTACTTC	CSVEEGVGYEQYF